This T cell receptor (beta chain) was captured by sequencing in a study of CD8 T cells in ankylosing spondylitis. Study-wide results and caveats: In synovial fluid and blood from reactive arthritis, some motif variants were previously reported. Blood from ankylosing spondylitis patients appeared to carry a characteristic eight-variant TCR beta motif. Matched synovial fluid from ankylosing spondylitis patients was reported to be enriched for disease-linked clones.

Germline CDR1 and CDR2: SEHNR and FQNEAQ (reference sequence). The CDR3 runs to 15 residues. Trimming shortened V by 5 bases and J by 6 bases, and 17 bases separated the two germline ends. This clonotype was observed at least ten times. Its antigen remains unidentified. Quantitative 5'-RACE with molecular barcodes generated TCR beta libraries. TCRdb re-analysed the 5' RACE reads in MiXCR, keeping a single row per CDR3 protein. This table has approximately 540,000 distinct CDR3 sequences, 12% appearing once. The specimen sequenced was blood, either unsorted or a sorted T cell fraction (not recorded which). This TCR derives from a male donor with ankylosing spondylitis. The V and J genes are TRBV7-9 and TRBJ2-1; D gene uncertain. The CDR3: CASSLAGDERNEQFF. The DNA for the CDR3 is TGTGCCAGCAGCCTCGCAGGAGATGAACGCAATGAGCAGTTCTTC.